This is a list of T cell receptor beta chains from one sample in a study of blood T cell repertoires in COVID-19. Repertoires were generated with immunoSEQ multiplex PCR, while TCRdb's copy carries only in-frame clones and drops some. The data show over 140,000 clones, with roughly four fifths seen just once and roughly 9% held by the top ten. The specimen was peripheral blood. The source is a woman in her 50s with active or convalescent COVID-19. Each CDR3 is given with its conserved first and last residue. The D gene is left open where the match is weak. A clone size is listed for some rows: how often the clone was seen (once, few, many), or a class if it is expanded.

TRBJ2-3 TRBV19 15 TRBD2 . TGTGCCAGTAGTATAGGGACTAGCGGAACAGATACGCAGTATTTT CASSIGTSGTDTQYF
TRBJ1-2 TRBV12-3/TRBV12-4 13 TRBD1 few TGTGCCAGCAGCCACAGGGGATCGGAGGGTTACACCTTC CASSHRGSEGYTF
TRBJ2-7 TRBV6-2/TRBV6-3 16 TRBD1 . TGTGCCAGCAGCCCTCCCGATGACAGGGGCTCCTACGAGCAGTACTTC CASSPPDDRGSYEQYF
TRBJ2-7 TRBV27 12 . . TGTGCCAGCTTCGACAGTGGGTACGAGCAGTACTTC CASFDSGYEQYF
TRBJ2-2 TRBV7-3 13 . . TGTGCCAGCAGCCCCGCGGGGACCGGGGAGCTGTTTTTT CASSPAGTGELFF
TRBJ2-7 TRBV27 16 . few TGTGCCAGCAGTTTATGGGCAGGTAATACGCCGTCAGAGCAGTACTTC CASSLWAGNTPSEQYF
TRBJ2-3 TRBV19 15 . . TGTGCCAGTAGTATCGGAGGATTACGCACAGATACGCAGTATTTT CASSIGGLRTDTQYF
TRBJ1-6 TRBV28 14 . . TGTGCCAGCAGCTTACAGGTCTCTAATTCACCCCTCCACTTT CASSLQVSNSPLHF
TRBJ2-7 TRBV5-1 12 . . TGCGCCAGCAGCTTTGGCCAGTACGAGCAGTACTTC CASSFGQYEQYF
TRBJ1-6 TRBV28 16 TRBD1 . TGTGCCAGCAGTTTACTGGGACAGTCGTCAAGTTCACCCCTCCACTTT CASSLLGQSSSSPLHF
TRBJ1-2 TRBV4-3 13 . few TGCGCCAGCAGCCTATTGCCGACACGGGACTACACCTTC CASSLLPTRDYTF
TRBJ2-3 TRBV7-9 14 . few TGTGCCAGCAGCTTACTGGTACCTACGGATACGCAGTATTTT CASSLLVPTDTQYF
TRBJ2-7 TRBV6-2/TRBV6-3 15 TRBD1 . TGTGCCAGCAGTTACAGTCGGACAGGGCGAGACGAGCAGTACTTC CASSYSRTGRDEQYF
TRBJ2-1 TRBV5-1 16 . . TGCGCCAGCAGCTTGGCTAGCGCGAGCTCCTACAATGAGCAGTTCTTC CASSLASASSYNEQFF
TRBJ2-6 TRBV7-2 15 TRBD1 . TGTGCCAGCAGCTGGACAGGGACTGGGGCCAACGTCCTGACTTTC CASSWTGTGANVLTF
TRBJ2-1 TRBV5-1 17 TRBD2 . TGCGCCAGCAGCTTGGGGGTAGCGGGGGTAGTCTACAATGAGCAGTTCTTC CASSLGVAGVVYNEQFF
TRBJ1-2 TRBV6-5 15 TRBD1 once TGTGCCAGCAGCGGGACAGGGGGGGGTCTCTATGGCTACACCTTC CASSGTGGGLYGYTF
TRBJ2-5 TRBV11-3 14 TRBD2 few TGTGCCAGCAGCATGCGGGGGGCCTCGGAGACCCAGTACTTC CASSMRGASETQYF
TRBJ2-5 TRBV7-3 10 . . TGTGCCAGCACGGAAGAGACCCAGTACTTC CASTEETQYF
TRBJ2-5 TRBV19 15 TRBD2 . TGTGCCAGTAGTACTCTAGCGGGGGACAAAGAGACCCAGTACTTC CASSTLAGDKETQYF
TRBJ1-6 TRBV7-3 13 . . TGTGCCAGCAGCTTAATGGCCAATTCACCCCTCCACTTT CASSLMANSPLHF
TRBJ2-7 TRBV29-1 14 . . TGCAGCGTTGAAGATCCGGACAGCTCCTACGAGCAGTACTTC CSVEDPDSSYEQYF
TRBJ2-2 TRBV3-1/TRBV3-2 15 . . TGTGCCAGCAGTCCCGGGGGAGGGGGAACCGGGGAGCTGTTTTTT CASSPGGGGTGELFF
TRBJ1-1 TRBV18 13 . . TGTGCCAGCTCTAGGACAGATAACACTGAAGCTTTCTTT CASSRTDNTEAFF
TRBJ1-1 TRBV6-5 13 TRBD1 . TGTGCCAGCAGTCCGGGACAGCGATTTATGGCTTTCTTT CASSPGQRFMAFF
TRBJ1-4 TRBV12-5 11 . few TGTGCTAGTGGTTTCGATGAAAAACTGTTTTTT CASGFDEKLFF
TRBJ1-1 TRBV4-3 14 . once TGCGCCAGCAGTCTCCATGGGAGGGACACTGAAGCTTTCTTT CASSLHGRDTEAFF
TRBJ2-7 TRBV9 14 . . TGTGCCAGCAGCCCTTCGGACTACTCCTACGAGCAGTACTTC CASSPSDYSYEQYF
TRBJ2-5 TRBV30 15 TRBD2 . TGTGCCTGGGACTCCCCCGGGACGGGGGGAGAGACCCAGTACTTC CAWDSPGTGGETQYF
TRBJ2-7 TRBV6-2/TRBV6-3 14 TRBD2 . TGTGCCAGCAGTCTGACTAGCGCTGGACGGGAGCAGTACTTC CASSLTSAGREQYF
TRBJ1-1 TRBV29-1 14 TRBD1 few TGCAGCGTTAAAAACAGGGGCAAGGACACTGAAGCTTTCTTT CSVKNRGKDTEAFF
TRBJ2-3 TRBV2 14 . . TGTGCCAGCAGTCAGTTAGCTAGCACAGATACGCAGTATTTT CASSQLASTDTQYF
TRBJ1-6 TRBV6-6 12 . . TGTGCCAGCAGCCCCTCCCTAGGTACCCTCCACTTT CASSPSLGTLHF
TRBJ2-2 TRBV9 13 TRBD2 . TGTGCCAGCAAAGCGGGGGCAGGCGGGGAGCTGTTTTTT CASKAGAGGELFF
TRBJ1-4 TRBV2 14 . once TGTGCCAGCAGCTTACAGGGACCTAATGAAAAACTGTTTTTT CASSLQGPNEKLFF
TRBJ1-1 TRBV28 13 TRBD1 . TGTGCCAGCAGTTTTAAGGGGGCGCTAGGAGCTTTCTTT CASSFKGALGAFF
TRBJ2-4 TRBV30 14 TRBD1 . TGTGCCTGGAGCGAGGGGACAGGGCGGAACATTCAGTACTTC CAWSEGTGRNIQYF
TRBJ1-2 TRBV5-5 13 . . TGTGCCAGCAGCGTAGACGACTTCCGAGGCTACACCTTC CASSVDDFRGYTF
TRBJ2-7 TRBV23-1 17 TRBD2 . TGCGCCAGAAACAAGACGGGACTAGCGGGAGGATCCTACGAGCAGTACTTC CARNKTGLAGGSYEQYF
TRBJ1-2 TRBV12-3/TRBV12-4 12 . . TGTGCCATACAACAGAGCTACTATGGCTACACCTTC CAIQQSYYGYTF